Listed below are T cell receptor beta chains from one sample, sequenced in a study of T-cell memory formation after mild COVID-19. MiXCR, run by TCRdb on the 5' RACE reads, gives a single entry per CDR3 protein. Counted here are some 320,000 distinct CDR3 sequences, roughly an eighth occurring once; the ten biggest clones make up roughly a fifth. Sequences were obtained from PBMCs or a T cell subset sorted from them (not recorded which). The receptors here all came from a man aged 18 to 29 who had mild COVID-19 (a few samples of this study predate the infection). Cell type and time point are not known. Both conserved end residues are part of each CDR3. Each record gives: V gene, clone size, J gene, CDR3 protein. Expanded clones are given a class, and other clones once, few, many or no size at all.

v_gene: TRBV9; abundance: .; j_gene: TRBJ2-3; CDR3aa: CASRGVQSTDTQYF
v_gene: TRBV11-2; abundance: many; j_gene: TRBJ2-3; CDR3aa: CASSIGQGTDTQYF
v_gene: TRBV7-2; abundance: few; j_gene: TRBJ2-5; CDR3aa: CASSSRSIQETQYF
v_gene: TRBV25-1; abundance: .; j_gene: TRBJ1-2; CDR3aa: CASSGSGVYGYTF
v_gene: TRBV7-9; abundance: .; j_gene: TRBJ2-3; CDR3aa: CASSLGGDSADTQYF
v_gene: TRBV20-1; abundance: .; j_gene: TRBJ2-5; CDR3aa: CSAWTSGETQYF
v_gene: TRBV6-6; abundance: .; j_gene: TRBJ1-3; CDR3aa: CASSNHGRTSGNTIYF
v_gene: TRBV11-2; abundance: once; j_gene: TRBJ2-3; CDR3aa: CASSRLGGAGTQYF
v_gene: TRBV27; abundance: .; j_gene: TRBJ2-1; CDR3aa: CASSLGGGAGNEQFF
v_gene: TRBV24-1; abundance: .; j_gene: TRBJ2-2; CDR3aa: CATSDFIGTGPGELFF
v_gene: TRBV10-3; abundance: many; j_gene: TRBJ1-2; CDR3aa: CAISDPGRDNYGYTF
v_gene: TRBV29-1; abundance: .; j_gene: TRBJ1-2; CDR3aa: CSVGSDLYGYTF
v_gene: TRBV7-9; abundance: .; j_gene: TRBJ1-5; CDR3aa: CASGFLGQPQHF
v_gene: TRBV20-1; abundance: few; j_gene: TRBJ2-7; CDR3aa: CSARDPGTGGYEQYF
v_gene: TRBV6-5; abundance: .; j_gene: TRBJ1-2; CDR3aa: CASSYFDRTNYTF
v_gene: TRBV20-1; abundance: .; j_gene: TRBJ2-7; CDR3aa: CSASKGLRGYEQYF
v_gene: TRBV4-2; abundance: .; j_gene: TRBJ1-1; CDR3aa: CASSQVSRVDRATEAFF
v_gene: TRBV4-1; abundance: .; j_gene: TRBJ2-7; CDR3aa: CASSHASGRDNEQYF
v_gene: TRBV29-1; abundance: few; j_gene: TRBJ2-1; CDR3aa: CSVEPGQLYNEQFF
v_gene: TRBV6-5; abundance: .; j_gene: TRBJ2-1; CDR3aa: CASSWTGTQIYNEQFF
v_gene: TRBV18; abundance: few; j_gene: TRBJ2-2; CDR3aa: CASSTRLAGGPDTGELFF
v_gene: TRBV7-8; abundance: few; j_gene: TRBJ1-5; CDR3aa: CASSLGGQGNQPQHF
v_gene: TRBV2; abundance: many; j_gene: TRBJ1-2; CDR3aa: CASSESRGWQTRYGYTF
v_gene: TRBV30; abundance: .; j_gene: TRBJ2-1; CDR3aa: CAWSETSGLYNEQFF
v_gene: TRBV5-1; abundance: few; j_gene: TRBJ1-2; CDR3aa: CASSLEGGYTF
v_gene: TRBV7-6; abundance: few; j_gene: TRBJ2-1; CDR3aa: CASSLFLSPGRSYNEQFF
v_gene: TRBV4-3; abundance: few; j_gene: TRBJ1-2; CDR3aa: CASSQGVVLYGYTF
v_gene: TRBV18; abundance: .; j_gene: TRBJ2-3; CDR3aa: CASSPPWTSALDTDTQYF
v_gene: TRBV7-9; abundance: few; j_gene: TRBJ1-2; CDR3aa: CASSPQGAYGYTF
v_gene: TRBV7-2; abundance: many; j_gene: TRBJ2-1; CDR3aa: CASSSLGTSGVTYNEQFF
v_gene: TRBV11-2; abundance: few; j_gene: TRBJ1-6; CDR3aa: CASSPMGQRNSPLHF
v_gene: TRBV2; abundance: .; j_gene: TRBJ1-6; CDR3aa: CASRGQSGNSPLHF
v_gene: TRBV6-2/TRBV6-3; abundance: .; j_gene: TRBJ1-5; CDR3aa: CASTTGNSNQPQHF
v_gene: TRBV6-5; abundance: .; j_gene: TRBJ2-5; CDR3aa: CASSYGTAQETQYF
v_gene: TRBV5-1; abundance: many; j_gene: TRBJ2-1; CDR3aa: CASSLVGGGANEQFF
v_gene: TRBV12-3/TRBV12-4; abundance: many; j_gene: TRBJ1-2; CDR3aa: CASSLALGRSYGYTF
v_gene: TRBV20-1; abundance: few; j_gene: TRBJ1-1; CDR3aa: CSASSNSGLNTEAFF
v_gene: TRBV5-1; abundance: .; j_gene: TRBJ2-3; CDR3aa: CASSRVGDGSTDTQYF
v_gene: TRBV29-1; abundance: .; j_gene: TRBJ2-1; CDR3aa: CSAAGDRVVGEQFF
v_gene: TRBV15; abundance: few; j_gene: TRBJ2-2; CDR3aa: CATSRERTQNTGELFF
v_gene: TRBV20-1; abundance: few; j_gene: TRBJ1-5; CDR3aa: CSARPTGSLNQPQHF
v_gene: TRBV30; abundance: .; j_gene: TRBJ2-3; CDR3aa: CAWGRDLQGTQYF
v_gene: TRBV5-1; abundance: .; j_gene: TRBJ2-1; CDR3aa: CASSLVQRMAGSQFF
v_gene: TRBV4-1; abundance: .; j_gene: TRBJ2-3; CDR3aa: CASSQGGLAGSTDTQYF
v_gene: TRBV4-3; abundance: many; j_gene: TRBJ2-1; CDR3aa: CASSQDIRVNEQFF
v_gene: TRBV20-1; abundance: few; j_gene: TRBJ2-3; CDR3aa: CSARSGSLYSTDTQYF
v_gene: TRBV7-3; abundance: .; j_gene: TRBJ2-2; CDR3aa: CASSLTRVLNTGELFF
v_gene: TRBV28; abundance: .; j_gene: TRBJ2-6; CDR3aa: CASSLVGTAYSGANVLTF
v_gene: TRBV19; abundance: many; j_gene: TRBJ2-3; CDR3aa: CASNRGTDTQYF